This T cell receptor (beta chain) appears in the sequencing data of a study of blood T cells in healthy people across ages. Trimming at V came to 0 bases and at J to 1 base, leaving 2 bases not matched to a gene. CDR1 is KGHSH, CDR2 LQKENI, per germline. This CDR3 has 18 residues. The authors ran a second PCR of roughly 6 to 11 cycles using a sample-barcoded 5' primer and a J-beta primer mix. TCRdb re-derived calls from the 5' RACE reads in MiXCR, one entry per CDR3 protein. The data hold 750,000 to 950,000 distinct CDR3 sequences, with about 27% observed a single time. The data also belong to a second study, concerning T cells of mothers and their children.

This clonotype was sampled from a woman in her thirties or forties in good health. The V call is TRBV18, the J call TRBJ2-3, with TRBD2 matching over 15 bases. The sample comprised blood. CDR3 residues: CASSPPGLAGGRTDTQYF. The DNA of the CDR3 is TGTGCCAGCTCACCACCGGGACTAGCGGGGGGACGCACAGATACGCAGTATTTT. The full variable domain, rest sourced from reference TRBV18 and TRBJ2-3, is NAGVMQNPRHLVRRRGQEARLRCSPMKGHSHVYWYRQLPEEGLKFMVYLQKENIIDESGMPKERFSAEFPKEGPSILRIQQVVRGDSAAYFCASSPPGLAGGRTDTQYFGPGTRLTVL.